This T cell receptor beta chain was sequenced for a study of response to subunit inactivated influenza vaccine. General study results and limits: Authors proposed each seasonal influenza vaccination draws in few new T cells.

A note on this clonotype: Antigen unknown.

The CDR3 sequence is 13 residues long. Trimming at V came to 10 bases and at J to 4 bases, leaving 3 bases not matched to a gene. Germline V CDR1 and CDR2: MNHEY, SVGEGT. TCRdb itself ran the RT-PCR reads through MiXCR, one entry per CDR3 protein. The table records about 540,000 distinct CDR3 sequences, approximately 24% of them present only once. Another study also made use of these data, one on T cells expressing NK-cell markers. That work adds: The cDNA for TCR beta came from 5'RACE template switching with UMIs. Repertoire data for TCR beta were derived from sorted T cells (CD3+CD56+NKG2C+, CD3+CD56+NKG2C- and CD3+CD56-NKG2C+). More than 5 donors showed dominant NKG2C+ clonotypes comprising roughly 1.0-7.0% of their CD8+ T cells. The same clonotypes also predominated in the CD3+CD56-NKG2C+ fraction of several donors.

The rearrangement links TRBV6-2 or TRBV6-3 to TRBJ2-2; 10 positions match TRBD2. Sequencing was performed on CD4+ T cells sorted from PBMCs, taken roughly 12 days after vaccination. The TCR originated in a man in his fifties who received an inactivated influenza vaccine. The CDR3 here is CAIRTSGTGELFF. CDR3 DNA sequence: TGTGCCATCCGGACTAGCGGCACCGGGGAGCTGTTTTTT.